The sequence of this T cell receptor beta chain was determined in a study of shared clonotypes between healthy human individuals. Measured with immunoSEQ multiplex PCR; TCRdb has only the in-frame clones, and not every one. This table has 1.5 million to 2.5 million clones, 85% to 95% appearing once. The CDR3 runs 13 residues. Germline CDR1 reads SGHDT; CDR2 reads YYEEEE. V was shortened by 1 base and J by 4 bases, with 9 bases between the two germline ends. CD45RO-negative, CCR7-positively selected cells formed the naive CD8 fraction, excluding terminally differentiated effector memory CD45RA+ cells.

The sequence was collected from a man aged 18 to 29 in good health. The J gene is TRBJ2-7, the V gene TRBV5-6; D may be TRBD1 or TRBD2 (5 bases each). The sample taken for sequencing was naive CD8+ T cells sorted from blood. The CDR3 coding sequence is TGTGCCAGCAGCTTGCTGGGACCTTACGAGCAGTACTTC. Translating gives CASSLLGPYEQYF.